This TCR beta chain was recorded in a study of T cell responses to AZD1222 COVID-19 vaccine. The CDR3 runs to 16 residues. The germline CDR1 and CDR2 sequences are SGHRS and YFSETQ. The V and J ends lost 0 bases and 1 base, in that order; junction bases with no gene match: 6. Generated by immunoSEQ multiplex PCR, the TCRdb table keeps only in-frame clones and is missing some. The sample has 150,000 to 200,000 clones; approximately 94% are singletons. The sequencing here drew on peripheral blood, taken 28 days after the second AZD1222 dose. The chain is built from TRBV5-1 and TRBJ2-5; 7 nucleotides match TRBD2. The origin of this receptor is an adult who received the AZD1222 COVID-19 vaccine. The CDR3 reads CASSLVPSGSQETQYF. For the CDR3, the DNA is TGCGCCAGCAGCTTGGTGCCTAGCGGTTCCCAAGAGACCCAGTACTTC.